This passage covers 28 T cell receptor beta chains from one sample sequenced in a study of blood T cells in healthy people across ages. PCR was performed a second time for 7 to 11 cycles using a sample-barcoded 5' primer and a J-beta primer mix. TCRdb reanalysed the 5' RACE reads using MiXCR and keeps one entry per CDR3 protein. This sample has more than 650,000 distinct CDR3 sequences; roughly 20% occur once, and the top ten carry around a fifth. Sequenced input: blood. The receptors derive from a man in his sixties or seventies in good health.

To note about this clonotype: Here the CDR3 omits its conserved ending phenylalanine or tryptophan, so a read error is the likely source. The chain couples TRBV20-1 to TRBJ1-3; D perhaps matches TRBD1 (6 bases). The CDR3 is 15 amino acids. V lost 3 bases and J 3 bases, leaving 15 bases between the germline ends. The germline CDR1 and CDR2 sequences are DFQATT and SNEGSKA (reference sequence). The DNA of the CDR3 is TGCAGTGCTAGGATACAGGGCTTAGTTGGAAACACCATATATCTT. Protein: CSARIQGLVGNTIYL.

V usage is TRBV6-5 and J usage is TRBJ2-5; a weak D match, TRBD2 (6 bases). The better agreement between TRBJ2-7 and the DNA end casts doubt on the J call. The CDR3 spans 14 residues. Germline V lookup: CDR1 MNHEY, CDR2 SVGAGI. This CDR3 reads CASSYGRRGYEQYF. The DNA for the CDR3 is TGTGCCAGCAGTTACGGGCGGCGGGGTTACGAGCAGTACTTC.

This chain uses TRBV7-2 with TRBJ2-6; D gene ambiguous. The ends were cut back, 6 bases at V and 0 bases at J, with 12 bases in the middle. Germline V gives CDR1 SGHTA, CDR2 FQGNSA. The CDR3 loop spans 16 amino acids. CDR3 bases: TGTGCCAGCAGAGTACGGGCGCTCTCTGGGGCCAACGTCCTGACTTTC. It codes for CASRVRALSGANVLTF.

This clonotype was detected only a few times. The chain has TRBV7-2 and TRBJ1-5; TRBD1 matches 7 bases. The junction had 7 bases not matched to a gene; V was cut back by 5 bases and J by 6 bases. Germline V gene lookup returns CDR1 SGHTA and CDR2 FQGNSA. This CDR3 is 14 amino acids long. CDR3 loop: CASSQDRVRQPQHF. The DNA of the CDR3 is TGTGCCAGCAGCCAAGACAGGGTTCGTCAGCCCCAGCATTTT.

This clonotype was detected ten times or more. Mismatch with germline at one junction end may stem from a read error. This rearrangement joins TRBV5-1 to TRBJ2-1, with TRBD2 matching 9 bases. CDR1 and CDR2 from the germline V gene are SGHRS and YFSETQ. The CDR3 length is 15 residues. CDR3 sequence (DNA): TGTGCCAGCAGCCTTAGCGGGGGATCATACAATGAGCAGTTCTTC. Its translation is CASSLSGGSYNEQFF.

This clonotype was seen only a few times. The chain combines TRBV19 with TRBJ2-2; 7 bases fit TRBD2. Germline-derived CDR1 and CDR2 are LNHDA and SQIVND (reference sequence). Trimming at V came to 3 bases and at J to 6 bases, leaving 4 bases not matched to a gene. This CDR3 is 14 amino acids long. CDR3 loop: CASSIERDAGELFF. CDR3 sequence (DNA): TGTGCCAGTAGTATCGAGCGGGACGCCGGGGAGCTGTTTTTT.

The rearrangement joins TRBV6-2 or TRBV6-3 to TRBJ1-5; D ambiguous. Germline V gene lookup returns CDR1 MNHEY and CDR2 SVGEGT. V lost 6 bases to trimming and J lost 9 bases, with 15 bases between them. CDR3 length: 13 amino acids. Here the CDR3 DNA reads TGTGCCAGCAGAGGCCAGGTCCCATGGCCCCAGCATTTT. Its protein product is CASRGQVPWPQHF.

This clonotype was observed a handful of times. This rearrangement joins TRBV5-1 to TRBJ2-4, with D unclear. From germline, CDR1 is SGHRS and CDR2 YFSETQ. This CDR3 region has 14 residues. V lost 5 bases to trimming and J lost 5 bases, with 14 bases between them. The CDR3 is CASSLGPGQNIQYF. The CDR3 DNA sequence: TGCGCCAGCAGTCTTGGGCCCGGTCAAAACATTCAGTACTTC.

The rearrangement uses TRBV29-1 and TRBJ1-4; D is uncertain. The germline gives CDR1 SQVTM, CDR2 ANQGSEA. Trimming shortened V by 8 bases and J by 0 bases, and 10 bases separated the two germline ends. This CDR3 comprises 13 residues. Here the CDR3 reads CSISDSTNEKLFF. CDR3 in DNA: TGCAGCATTTCGGACTCAACTAATGAAAAACTGTTTTTT.

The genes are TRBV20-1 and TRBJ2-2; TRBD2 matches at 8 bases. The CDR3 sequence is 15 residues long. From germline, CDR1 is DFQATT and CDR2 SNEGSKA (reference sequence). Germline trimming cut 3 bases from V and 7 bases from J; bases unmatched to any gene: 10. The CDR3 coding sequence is TGCAGTGCTAGTCGGGGACTAGAGGGGGGCGGGGAGCTGTTTTTT. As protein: CSASRGLEGGGELFF.

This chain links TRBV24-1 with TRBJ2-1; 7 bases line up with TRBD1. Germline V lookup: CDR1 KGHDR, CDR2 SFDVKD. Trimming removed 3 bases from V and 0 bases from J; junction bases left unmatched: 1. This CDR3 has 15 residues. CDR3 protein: CATSDRTGSYNEQFF. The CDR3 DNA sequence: TGTGCCACCAGTGATAGGACAGGCTCCTACAATGAGCAGTTCTTC.

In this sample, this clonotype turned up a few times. The CDR3 spells CASSLSGNFNEQFF. The CDR3 DNA is TGTGCCAGCAGCTTATCTGGAAACTTCAATGAGCAGTTCTTC. The gene calls are TRBV7-7 and TRBJ2-1; D gene uncertain. The CDR3 runs 14 residues. The V gene lost 2 bases and the J gene lost 6 bases, with 11 bases spanning the gap. Germline-derived CDR1 and CDR2 are SSHAT and FNYEAQ (reference sequence).

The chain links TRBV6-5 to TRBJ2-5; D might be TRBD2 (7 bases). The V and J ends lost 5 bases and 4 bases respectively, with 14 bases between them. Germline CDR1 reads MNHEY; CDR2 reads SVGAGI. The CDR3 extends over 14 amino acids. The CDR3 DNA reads TGTGCCAGCAGTCCCATAGGGGGGGGAGAGACCCAGTACTTC. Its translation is CASSPIGGGETQYF.

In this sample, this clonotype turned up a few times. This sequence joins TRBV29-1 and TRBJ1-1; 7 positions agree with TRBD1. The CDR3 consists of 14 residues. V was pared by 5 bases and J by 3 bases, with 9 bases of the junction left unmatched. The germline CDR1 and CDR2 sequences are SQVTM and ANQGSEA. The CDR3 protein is CSVRLGQGDTEAFF. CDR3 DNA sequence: TGCAGCGTTCGTTTGGGGCAGGGGGACACTGAAGCTTTCTTT.

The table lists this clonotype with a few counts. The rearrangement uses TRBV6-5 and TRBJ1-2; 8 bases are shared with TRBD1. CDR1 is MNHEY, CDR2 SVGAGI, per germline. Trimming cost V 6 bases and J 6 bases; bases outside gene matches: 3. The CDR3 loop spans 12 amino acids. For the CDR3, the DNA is TGTGCCAGCAGGACAGGGGATGATGGCTACACCTTC. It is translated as CASRTGDDGYTF.

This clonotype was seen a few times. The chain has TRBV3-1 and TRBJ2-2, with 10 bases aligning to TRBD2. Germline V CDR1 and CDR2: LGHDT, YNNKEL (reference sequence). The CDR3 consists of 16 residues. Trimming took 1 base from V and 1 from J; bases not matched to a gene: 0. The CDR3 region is CASSQGLAGNTGELFF. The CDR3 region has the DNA TGTGCCAGCAGCCAAGGACTAGCGGGGAACACCGGGGAGCTGTTTTTT.

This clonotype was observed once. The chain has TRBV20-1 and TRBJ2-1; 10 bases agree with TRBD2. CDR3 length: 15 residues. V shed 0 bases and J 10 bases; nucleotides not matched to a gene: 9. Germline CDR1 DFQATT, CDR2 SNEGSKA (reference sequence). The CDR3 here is CSARDRTSGSVEQFF. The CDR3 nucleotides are TGCAGTGCTAGAGATCGGACTAGCGGCTCGGTGGAGCAGTTCTTC.

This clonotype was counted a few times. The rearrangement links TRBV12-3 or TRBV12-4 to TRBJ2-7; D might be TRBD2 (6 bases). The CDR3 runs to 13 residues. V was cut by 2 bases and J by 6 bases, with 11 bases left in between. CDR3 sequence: CASSLRLGGEQYF. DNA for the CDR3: TGTGCCAGCAGTTTAAGGCTGGGGGGCGAGCAGTACTTC.

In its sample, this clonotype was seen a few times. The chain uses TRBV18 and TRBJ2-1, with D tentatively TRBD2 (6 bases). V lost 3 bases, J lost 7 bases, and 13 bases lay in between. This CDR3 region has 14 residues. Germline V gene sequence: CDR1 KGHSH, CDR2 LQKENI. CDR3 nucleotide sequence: TGTGCCAGCTCACCGGGGGGAGCGCCAAATGAGCAGTTCTTC. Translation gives CASSPGGAPNEQFF.

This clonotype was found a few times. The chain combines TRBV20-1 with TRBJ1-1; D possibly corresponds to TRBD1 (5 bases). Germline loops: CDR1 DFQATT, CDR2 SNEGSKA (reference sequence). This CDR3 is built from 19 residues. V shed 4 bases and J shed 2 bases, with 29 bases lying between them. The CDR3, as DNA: TGCAGTGCTAAGGAGAGGAGATTGGCCTGGGAGGGGAGAAACACTGAAGCTTTCTTT. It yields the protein CSAKERRLAWEGRNTEAFF.

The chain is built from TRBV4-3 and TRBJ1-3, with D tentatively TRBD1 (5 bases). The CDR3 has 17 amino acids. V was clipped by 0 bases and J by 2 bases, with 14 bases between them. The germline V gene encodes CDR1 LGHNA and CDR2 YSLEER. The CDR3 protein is CASSQEGPSQTGNTIYF. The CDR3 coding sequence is TGCGCCAGCAGCCAAGAGGGACCGAGCCAGACTGGAAACACCATATATTTT.

The chain's CDR3 is CSATQGNLYQETQYF. As DNA, the CDR3 is TGCAGTGCTACGCAGGGGAACCTGTACCAAGAGACCCAGTACTTC. V and J are TRBV20-1 and TRBJ2-5, with a possible D match to TRBD1 (6 bases). The CDR3 consists of 15 residues. Trimming removed 4 bases from V and 0 bases from J, with 15 bases in between. Germline CDR1 reads DFQATT; CDR2 reads SNEGSKA (reference sequence).

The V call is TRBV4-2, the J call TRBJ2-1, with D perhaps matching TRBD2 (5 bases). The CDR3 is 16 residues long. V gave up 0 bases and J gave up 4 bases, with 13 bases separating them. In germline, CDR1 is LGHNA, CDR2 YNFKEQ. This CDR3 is CASSQDLRDQYNEQFF. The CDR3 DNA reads TGTGCCAGCAGCCAAGATCTACGGGATCAATACAATGAGCAGTTCTTC.

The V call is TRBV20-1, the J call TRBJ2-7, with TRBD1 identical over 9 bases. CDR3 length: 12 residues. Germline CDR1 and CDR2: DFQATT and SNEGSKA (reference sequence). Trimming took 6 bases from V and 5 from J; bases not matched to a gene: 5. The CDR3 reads CSAGTGLNEQYF. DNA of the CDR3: TGCAGTGCGGGGACAGGGCTCAACGAGCAGTACTTC.

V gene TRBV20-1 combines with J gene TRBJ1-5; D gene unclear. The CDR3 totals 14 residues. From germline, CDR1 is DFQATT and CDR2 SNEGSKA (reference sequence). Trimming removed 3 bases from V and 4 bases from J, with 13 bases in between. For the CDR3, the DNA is TGCAGTGCTAGCCAATTTTCCCGTAATCAGCCCCAGCATTTT. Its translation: CSASQFSRNQPQHF.

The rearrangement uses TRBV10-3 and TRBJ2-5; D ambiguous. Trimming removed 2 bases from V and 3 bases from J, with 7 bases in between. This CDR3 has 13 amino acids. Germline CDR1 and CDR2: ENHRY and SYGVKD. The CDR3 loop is CAISEDGEETQYF. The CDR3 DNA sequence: TGTGCCATCAGTGAGGACGGAGAAGAGACCCAGTACTTC.

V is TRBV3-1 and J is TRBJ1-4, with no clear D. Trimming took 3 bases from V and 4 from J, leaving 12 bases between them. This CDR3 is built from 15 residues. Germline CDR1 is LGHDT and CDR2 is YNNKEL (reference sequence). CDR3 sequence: CASSQSGWGNEKLFF. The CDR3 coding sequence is TGTGCCAGCAGCCAGTCGGGGTGGGGTAATGAAAAACTGTTTTTT. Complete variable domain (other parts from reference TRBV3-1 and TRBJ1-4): DTAVSQTPKYLVTQMGNDKSIKCEQNLGHDTMYWYKQDSKKFLKIMFSYNNKELIINETVPNRFSPKSPDKAHLNLHINSLELGDSAVYFCASSQSGWGNEKLFFGSGTQLSVL.

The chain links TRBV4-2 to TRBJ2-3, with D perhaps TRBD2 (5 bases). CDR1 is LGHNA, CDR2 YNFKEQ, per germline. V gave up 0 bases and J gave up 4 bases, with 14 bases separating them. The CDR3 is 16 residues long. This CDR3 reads CASSQESEAAADTQYF. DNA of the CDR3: TGTGCCAGCAGCCAAGAATCTGAAGCGGCTGCAGATACGCAGTATTTT.